This T cell receptor (beta chain) emerged from a study of T cells in Graves' hyperthyroidism and ophthalmopathy. Study observations and caveats: For ophthalmopathy, model prediction preceded onset by a median roughly 5.9 months.

A remark on this clonotype: Its antigen remains unidentified.

Amplification of TCR beta CDR3 regions used RNA as the template. The HTBI primer set was used in a first-round RT-PCR of the TCR CDR3. TCRdb re-called the multiplex PCR reads with MiXCR, one entry per CDR3 protein. Among 600,000 to 700,000 distinct CDR3 sequences listed, roughly 15% were seen once. This CDR3 has 13 residues. V was cut by 5 bases and J by 1 base, with 12 bases left in between. Germline CDR1 GTSNPN, CDR2 SVGIG (reference sequence). The sequence was obtained from a woman in her 40s with Graves' ophthalmopathy. Specimen: blood. V and J are TRBV30 and TRBJ2-7, with D maybe TRBD1 (6 bases). CDR3 sequence: CAWGRTVSYEQYF. The CDR3 nucleotides are TGTGCCTGGGGTCGGACAGTTTCCTACGAGCAGTACTTC. Drawing the rest from reference TRBV30 and TRBJ2-7, the complete variable domain is SQTIHQWPATLVQPVGSPLSLECTVEGTSNPNLYWYRQAAGRGLQLLFYSVGIGQISSEVPQNLSASRPQDRQFILSSKKLLLSDSGFYLCAWGRTVSYEQYFGPGTRLTVT.